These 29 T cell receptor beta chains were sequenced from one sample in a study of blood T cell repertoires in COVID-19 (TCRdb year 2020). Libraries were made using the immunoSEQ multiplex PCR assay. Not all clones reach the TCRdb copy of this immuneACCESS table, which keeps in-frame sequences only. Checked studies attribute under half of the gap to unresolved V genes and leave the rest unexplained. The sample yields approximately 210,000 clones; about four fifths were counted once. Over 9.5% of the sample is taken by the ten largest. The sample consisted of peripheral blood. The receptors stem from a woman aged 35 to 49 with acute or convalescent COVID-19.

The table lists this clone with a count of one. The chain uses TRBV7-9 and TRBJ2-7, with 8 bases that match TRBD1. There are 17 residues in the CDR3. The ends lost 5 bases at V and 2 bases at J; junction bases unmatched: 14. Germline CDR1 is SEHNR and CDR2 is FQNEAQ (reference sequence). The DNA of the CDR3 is TGTGCCAGCAGCCCGAACCCAGGACAGGGATCACCCTACGAGCAGTACTTC. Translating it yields CASSPNPGQGSPYEQYF.

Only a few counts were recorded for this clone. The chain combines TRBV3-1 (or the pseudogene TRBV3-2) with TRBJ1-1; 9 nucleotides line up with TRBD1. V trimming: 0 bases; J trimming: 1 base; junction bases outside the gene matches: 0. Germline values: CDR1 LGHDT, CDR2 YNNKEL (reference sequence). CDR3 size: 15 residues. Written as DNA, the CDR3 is TGTGCCAGCAGCCAAGAGGACAGGGGGAACACTGAAGCTTTCTTT. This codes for CASSQEDRGNTEAFF.

The CDR3 DNA reads TGTGCCAGCAGCTTAGCACAGGGTCAGCCCCAGCATTTT. It encodes CASSLAQGQPQHF. The chain uses TRBV7-2 and TRBJ1-5; possible D gene TRBD1, 6 bases. Germline CDR1 reads SGHTA; CDR2 reads FQGNSA. V lost 0 bases and J 6 bases, leaving 6 bases between the germline ends. The CDR3 totals 13 residues. Using reference TRBV7-2 and TRBJ1-5 for the parts outside the CDR3, the full variable domain is GAGVSQSPSNKVTEKGKDVELRCDPISGHTALYWYRQSLGQGLEFLIYFQGNSAPDKSGLPSDRFSAERTGGSVSTLTIQRTQQEDSAVYLCASSLAQGQPQHFGDGTRLSIL.

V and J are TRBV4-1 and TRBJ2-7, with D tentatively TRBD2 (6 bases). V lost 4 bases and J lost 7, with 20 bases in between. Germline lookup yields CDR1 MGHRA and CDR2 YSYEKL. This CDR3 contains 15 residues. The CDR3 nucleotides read TGCGCCAGCAGCCGTCCGGGACTGAACTACGTGGAGCAGTACTTC. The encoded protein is CASSRPGLNYVEQYF.

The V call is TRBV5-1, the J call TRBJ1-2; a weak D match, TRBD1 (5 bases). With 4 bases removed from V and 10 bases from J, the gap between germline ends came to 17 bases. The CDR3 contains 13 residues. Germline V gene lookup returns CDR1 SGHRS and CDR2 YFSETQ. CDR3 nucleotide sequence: TGCGCCAGCAGCAACGGGGGAGGGAGCTACTACACCTTC. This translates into CASSNGGGSYYTF.

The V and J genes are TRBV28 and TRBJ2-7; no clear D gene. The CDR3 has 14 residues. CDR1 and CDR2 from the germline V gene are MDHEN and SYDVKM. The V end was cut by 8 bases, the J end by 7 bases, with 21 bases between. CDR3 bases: TGTGCCAGCCTCCCCGCCACGAGTTTCTGGGAGCAGTACTTC. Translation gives CASLPATSFWEQYF.

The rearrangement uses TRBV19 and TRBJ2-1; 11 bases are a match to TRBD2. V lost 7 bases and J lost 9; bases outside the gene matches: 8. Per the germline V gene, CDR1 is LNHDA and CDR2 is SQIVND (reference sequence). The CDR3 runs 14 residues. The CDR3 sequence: CASNPSGRYGEQFF. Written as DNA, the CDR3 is TGTGCCAGTAACCCTAGCGGGAGGTATGGTGAGCAGTTCTTC.

CDR3 DNA: TGTGCCAGCAGTCTGTCCGGGGAGCTGTTTTTT. Translated: CASSLSGELFF. This chain links TRBV9 with TRBJ2-2; no clear D gene. Trimming left V 5 bases short and J 6 bases short, with 5 bases between. The CDR3 is 11 residues long. Germline assignment: CDR1 SGDLS and CDR2 YYNGEE.

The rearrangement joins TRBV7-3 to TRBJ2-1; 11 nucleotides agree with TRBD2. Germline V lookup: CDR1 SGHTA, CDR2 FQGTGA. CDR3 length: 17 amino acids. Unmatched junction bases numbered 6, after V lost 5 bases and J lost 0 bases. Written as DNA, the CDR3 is TGTGCCAGCAGCCAAGGGACTAGCGGTAACTCCTACAATGAGCAGTTCTTC. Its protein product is CASSQGTSGNSYNEQFF.

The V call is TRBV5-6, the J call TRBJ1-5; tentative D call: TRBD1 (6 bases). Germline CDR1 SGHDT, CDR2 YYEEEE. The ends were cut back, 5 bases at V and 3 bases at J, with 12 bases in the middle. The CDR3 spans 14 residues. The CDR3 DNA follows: TGTGCCAGCAGTTCCACAGGGTTCAATCAGCCCCAGCATTTT. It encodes CASSSTGFNQPQHF.

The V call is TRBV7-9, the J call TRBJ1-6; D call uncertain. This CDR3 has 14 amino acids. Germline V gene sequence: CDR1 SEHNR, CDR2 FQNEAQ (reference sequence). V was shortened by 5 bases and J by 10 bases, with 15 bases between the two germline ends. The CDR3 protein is CASSPGSGNSPLHF. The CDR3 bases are TGTGCCAGCAGCCCGGGGTCCGGCAACTCACCCCTCCACTTT. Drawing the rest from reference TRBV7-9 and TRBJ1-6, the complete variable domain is DTGVSQNPRHKITKRGQNVTFRCDPISEHNRLYWYRQTLGQGPEFLTYFQNEAQLEKSRLLSDRFSAERPKGSFSTLEIQRTEQGDSAMYLCASSPGSGNSPLHFGNGTRLTVT.

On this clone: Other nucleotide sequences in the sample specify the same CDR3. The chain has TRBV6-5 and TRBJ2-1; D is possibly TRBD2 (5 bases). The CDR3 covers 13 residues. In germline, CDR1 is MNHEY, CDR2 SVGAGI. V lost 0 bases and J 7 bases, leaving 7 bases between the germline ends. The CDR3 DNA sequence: TGTGCCAGCAGTTACTCGCGAGGGAATGAGCAGTTCTTC. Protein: CASSYSRGNEQFF.

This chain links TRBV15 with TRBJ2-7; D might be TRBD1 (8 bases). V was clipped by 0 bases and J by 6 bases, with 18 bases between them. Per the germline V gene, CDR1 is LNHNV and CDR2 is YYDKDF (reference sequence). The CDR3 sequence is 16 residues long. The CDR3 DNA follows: TGTGCCACCAGCAGAGATTTGCCGCGGGGGACAGGCGAGCAGTACTTC. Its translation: CATSRDLPRGTGEQYF.

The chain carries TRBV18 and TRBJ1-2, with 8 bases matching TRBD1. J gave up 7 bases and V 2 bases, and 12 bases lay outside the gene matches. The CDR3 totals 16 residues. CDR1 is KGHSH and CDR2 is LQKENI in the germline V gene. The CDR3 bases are TGTGCCAGCTCACCAAATCGACAGGGGTCAGCTGTTGGCTACACCTTC. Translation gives CASSPNRQGSAVGYTF.

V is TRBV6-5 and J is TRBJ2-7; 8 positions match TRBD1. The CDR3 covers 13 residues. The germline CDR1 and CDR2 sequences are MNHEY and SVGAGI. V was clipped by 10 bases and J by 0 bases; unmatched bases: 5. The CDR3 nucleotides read TGTGCCACCAGGGACAGGCCCTCCTACGAGCAGTACTTC. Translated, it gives CATRDRPSYEQYF.

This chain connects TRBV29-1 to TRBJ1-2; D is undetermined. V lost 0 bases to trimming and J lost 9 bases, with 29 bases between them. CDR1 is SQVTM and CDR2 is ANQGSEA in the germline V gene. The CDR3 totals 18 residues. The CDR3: CSVEDPWKVPTTMGSYTF. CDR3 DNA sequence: TGCAGCGTTGAAGATCCGTGGAAGGTCCCAACTACGATGGGTAGCTACACCTTC.

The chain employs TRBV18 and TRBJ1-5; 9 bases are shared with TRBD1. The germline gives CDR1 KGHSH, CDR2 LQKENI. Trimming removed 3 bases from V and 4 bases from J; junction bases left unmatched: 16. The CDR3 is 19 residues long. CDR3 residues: CASSPINTGTGTFNQPQHF. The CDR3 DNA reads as TGTGCCAGCTCACCGATTAATACCGGGACAGGGACCTTTAATCAGCCCCAGCATTTT.

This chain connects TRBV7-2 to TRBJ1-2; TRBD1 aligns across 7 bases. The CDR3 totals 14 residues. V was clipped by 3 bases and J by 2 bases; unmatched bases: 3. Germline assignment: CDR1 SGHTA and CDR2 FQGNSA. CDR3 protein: CASSLTGMNYGYTF. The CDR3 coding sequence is TGTGCCAGCAGCTTGACAGGGATGAACTATGGCTACACCTTC.

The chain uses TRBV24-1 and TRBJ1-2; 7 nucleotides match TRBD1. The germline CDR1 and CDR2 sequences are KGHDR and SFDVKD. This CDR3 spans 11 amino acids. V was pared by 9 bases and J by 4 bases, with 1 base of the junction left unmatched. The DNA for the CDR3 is TGTGCCACCGGGGACAGCTATGGCTACACCTTC. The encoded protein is CATGDSYGYTF.

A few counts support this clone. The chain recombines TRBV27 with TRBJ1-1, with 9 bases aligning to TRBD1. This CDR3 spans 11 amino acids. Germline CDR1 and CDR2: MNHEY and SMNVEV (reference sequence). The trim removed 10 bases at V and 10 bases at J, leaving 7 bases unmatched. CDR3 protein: CATKGQGRAFF. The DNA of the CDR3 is TGTGCCACCAAGGGACAGGGAAGAGCTTTCTTT.

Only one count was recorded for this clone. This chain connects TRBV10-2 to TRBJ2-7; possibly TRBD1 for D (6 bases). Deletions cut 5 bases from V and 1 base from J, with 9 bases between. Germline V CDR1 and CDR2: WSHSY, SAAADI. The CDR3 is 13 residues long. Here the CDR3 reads CASSPGQSYEQYF. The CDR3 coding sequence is TGCGCCAGCAGTCCTGGACAGTCCTACGAGCAGTACTTC.

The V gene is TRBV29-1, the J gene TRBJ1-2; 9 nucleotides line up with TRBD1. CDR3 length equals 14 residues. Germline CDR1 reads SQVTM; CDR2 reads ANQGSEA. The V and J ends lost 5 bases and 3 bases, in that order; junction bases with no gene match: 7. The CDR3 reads CSVSSDRGYYGYTF. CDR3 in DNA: TGCAGCGTTTCATCGGACAGGGGTTACTATGGCTACACCTTC.

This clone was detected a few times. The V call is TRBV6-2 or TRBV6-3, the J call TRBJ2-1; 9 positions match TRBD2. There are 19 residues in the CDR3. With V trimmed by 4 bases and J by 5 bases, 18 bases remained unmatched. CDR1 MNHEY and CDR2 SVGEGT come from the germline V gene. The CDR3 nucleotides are TGTGCCAGCAGTTCCCATCGAGGCCGGAGGACTAGCGAAAACAATGAGCAGTTCTTC. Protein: CASSSHRGRRTSENNEQFF.

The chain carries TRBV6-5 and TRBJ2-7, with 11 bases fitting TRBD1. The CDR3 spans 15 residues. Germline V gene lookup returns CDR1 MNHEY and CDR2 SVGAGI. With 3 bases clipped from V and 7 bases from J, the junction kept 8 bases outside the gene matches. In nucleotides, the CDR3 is TGTGCCAGCAGTTATTCATCCGGGACAGGGGGTGAGCAGTACTTC. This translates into CASSYSSGTGGEQYF.

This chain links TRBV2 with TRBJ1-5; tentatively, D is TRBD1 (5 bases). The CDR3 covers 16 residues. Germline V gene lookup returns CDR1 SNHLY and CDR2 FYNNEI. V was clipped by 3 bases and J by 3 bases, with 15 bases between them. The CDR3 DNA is TGTGCCAGCAGTGAGAAGGGGTCCCTGGTCAATCAGCCCCAGCATTTT. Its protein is CASSEKGSLVNQPQHF.

Written as DNA, the CDR3 is TGTGCCAGCTGCCATAGCGGGAGGTATTACAATGAGCAGTTCTTC. It specifies CASCHSGRYYNEQFF. The chain joins TRBV5-6 to TRBJ2-1, with TRBD2 identical over 10 bases. Germline trimming cut 7 bases from V and 4 bases from J; bases unmatched to any gene: 8. The CDR3 consists of 15 residues. Germline values: CDR1 SGHDT, CDR2 YYEEEE.

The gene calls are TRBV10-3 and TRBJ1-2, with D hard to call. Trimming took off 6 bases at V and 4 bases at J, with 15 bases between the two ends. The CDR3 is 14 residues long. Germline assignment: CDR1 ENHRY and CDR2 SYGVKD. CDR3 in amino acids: CAIREAGSGYGYTF. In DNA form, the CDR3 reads TGTGCCATCAGAGAGGCGGGGTCCGGCTATGGCTACACCTTC.

DNA of the CDR3: TGTGCCAGCAGCTTAGGGACAGACCTCTGGGGCTACACCTTC. Its translation is CASSLGTDLWGYTF. The V call is TRBV13, the J call TRBJ1-2, with D possibly being TRBD1 (5 bases). Germline CDR1 reads PRHDT; CDR2 reads FYEKMQ (reference sequence). The CDR3 is 14 amino acids. V lost 0 bases, J lost 8 bases, and 13 bases lay in between.

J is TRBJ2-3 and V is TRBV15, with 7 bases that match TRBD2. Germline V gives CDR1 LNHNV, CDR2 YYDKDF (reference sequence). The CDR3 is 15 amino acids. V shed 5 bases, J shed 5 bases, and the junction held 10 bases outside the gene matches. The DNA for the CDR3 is TGTGCCACCAGCCTGGGACTCACGGGGGGAGATACGCAGTATTTT. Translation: CATSLGLTGGDTQYF. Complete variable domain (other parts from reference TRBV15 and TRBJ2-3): DAMVIQNPRYQVTQFGKPVTLSCSQTLNHNVMYWYQQKSSQAPKLLFHYYDKDFNNEADTPDNFQSRRPNTSFCFLDIRSPGLGDTAMYLCATSLGLTGGDTQYFGPGTRLTVL.